Listed below are T cell receptor beta chains from one sample, sequenced in a study of T-cell reconstitution after alpha-beta-depleted transplantation in children. Using its own MiXCR run on the PCR reads, TCRdb lists one record per CDR3 protein. Of about 150,000 distinct CDR3 sequences in the sample, around 10% are singletons; the top ten hold under 15%. The material was PBMCs, obtained before TCRalphabeta/CD19-depleted stem cell transplant. These TCRs come from a boy aged 2 to 10 with acute myeloid leukemia, due to receive a stem cell transplant. Each CDR3 is given with its conserved first and last residue. A D gene is named only where the DNA matches it firmly. Where a row states a size, it is once, few, many or the class of an expanded clone; other rows omit it.

TRBJ2-1	TRBV20-1	TRBD2	-	CSASPSGSLCF	TGCAGTGCTAGCCCTAGCGGGAGCCTCTGTTTC
TRBJ2-1	TRBV27	TRBD2	many	CASSLGGGVDEQFF	TGTGCCAGCAGTTTAGGGGGAGGGGTAGATGAGCAGTTCTTC
TRBJ2-2	TRBV28	-	many	CASSVQGNTGELFF	TGTGCCAGCAGTGTCCAGGGGAACACCGGGGAGCTGTTTTTT
TRBJ2-1	TRBV20-1	-	many	CSARGGGPYNEQFF	TGCAGTGCTAGAGGTGGGGGACCCTACAATGAGCAGTTCTTC
TRBJ1-1	TRBV29-1	TRBD1	many	CSVPRQGAAEAFF	TGCAGCGTTCCTCGGCAGGGGGCTGCGGAAGCTTTCTTT
TRBJ2-5	TRBV3-1	-	many	CASSTLNGPFQETQYF	TGTGCCAGCAGCACCCTGAATGGACCTTTCCAAGAGACCCAGTACTTC
TRBJ2-1	TRBV20-1	-	many	CSARVPGYNEQFF	TGCAGTGCTAGAGTTCCGGGCTACAATGAGCAGTTCTTC
TRBJ1-5	TRBV15	-	many	CATSSQFLDSNQPQHF	TGTGCCACTTCCTCGCAGTTCCTCGATAGCAATCAGCCCCAGCATTTT
TRBJ2-3	TRBV4-1	-	many	CASSQSGVQVTQYF	TGCGCCAGCAGCCAATCGGGGGTCCAAGTTACGCAGTATTTT
TRBJ2-5	TRBV20-1	TRBD1	many	CSARTGDRRETQYF	TGCAGTGCGCGGACAGGGGATAGGAGAGAGACCCAGTACTTC
TRBJ1-5	TRBV24-1	-	many	CATSDLNSNQPQHF	TGTGCCACCAGTGATTTGAATAGCAATCAGCCCCAGCATTTT
TRBJ2-5	TRBV4-1	-	many	CASSQESTEETQYF	TGCGCCAGCAGCCAAGAGTCAACAGAAGAGACCCAGTACTTC
TRBJ1-1	TRBV20-1	-	many	CSATPPGRGTEAFF	TGCAGTGCTACACCCCCGGGACGGGGCACTGAAGCTTTCTTT
TRBJ1-1	TRBV2	TRBD1	few	CASSPQGQGDTEAFF	TGTGCCAGCAGTCCCCAAGGACAGGGAGATACTGAAGCTTTCTTT
TRBJ2-1	TRBV6-5	-	many	CASSTYDGSYNEQFF	TGTGCCAGCAGTACTTACGACGGCTCCTACAATGAGCAGTTCTTC
TRBJ2-1	TRBV12-3/TRBV12-4	TRBD2	many	CASRRTSGGEQFF	TGTGCCAGCAGGCGGACTAGCGGGGGTGAACAGTTCTTC
TRBJ2-7	TRBV28	-	many	CACRDNSLYEQYF	TGTGCCTGCCGGGATAACTCCCTCTACGAGCAGTACTTC
TRBJ2-7	TRBV12-3/TRBV12-4	-	many	CASSLDIPYEQYF	TGTGCCAGCAGTTTAGACATCCCCTACGAGCAGTACTTC
TRBJ2-2	TRBV5-3	-	-	CAMSPERLAGELFF	TGTGCCATGAGCCCTGAGCGACTAGCCGGGGAGCTGTTTTTT
TRBJ2-1	TRBV20-1	TRBD2	many	CSARAASGGAVDEQFF	TGCAGTGCTAGAGCGGCTAGCGGGGGGGCCGTTGATGAGCAGTTCTTC
TRBJ2-2	TRBV12-3/TRBV12-4	TRBD2	many	CASSFTSGVTGELFF	TGTGCCAGCAGTTTTACTAGCGGGGTCACCGGGGAGCTGTTTTTT
TRBJ2-1	TRBV29-1	-	many	CSVEGTGTLYNEQFF	TGCAGCGTTGAAGGGACCGGGACACTCTACAATGAGCAGTTCTTC
TRBJ2-7	TRBV20-1	-	many	CSARDPGLNYEQYF	TGCAGTGCTAGGGACCCGGGACTCAACTACGAGCAGTACTTC